The 17 T cell receptor beta chains given below trace back to one sample, sequenced in a study of blood T cell repertoires in COVID-19. Profiling relied on immunoSEQ multiplex PCR, and the TCRdb table lists in-frame clones only, not all of them. This sample carries nearly 55,000 clones, approximately 86% of them seen once, and the ten largest clones take about 11%. The sequenced sample consisted of peripheral blood. These receptors all stem from a man in his sixties or seventies with active COVID-19.

The chain uses TRBV7-9 and TRBJ2-5, with D maybe TRBD1 (7 bases). Between the trimmed V and J ends, which lost 10 bases and 5 bases, there was a span of 14 bases. CDR1 is SEHNR, CDR2 FQNEAQ, per germline (reference sequence). The CDR3 length is 12 residues. This CDR3 is CATRGARETQYF. The CDR3 DNA reads as TGTGCCACCAGGGGGGCCAGGGAGACCCAGTACTTC.

The chain couples TRBV7-2 to TRBJ1-3, with 9 nucleotides matching TRBD1. Trimming took 1 base from V and 4 from J; bases not matched to a gene: 5. Looked up from germline, CDR1 is SGHTA and CDR2 is FQGNSA. The CDR3 has 16 amino acids. The chain's CDR3 is CASSLGQQGAGNTIYF. The CDR3 DNA reads TGTGCCAGCAGCTTAGGCCAACAGGGGGCGGGAAACACCATATATTTT. Using reference TRBV7-2 and TRBJ1-3 for the parts outside the CDR3, the full variable domain is GAGVSQSPSNKVTEKGKDVELRCDPISGHTALYWYRQSLGQGLEFLIYFQGNSAPDKSGLPSDRFSAERTGGSVSTLTIQRTQQEDSAVYLCASSLGQQGAGNTIYFGEGSWLTVV.

J is TRBJ1-2 and V is TRBV11-2; TRBD1 aligns across 7 bases. The CDR3 runs 14 residues. In germline, CDR1 is SGHAT, CDR2 FQNNGV. V lost 6 bases to trimming and J lost 4 bases; unmatched junction nucleotides: 8. The CDR3 DNA sequence: TGTGCCAGCAGGGACCTGAGGGGGCTCTATGGCTACACCTTC. It specifies CASRDLRGLYGYTF. The entire variable domain, with the rest obtained from reference TRBV11-2 and TRBJ1-2, is as follows: EAGVAQSPRYKIIEKRQSVAFWCNPISGHATLYWYQQILGQGPKLLIQFQNNGVVDDSQLPKDRFSAERLKGVDSTLKIQPAKLEDSAVYLCASRDLRGLYGYTFGSGTRLTVV.

This clone has a single count. The chain recombines TRBV7-6 with TRBJ1-3; D uncertain. CDR3 size: 13 residues. Germline lookup yields CDR1 SGHVS and CDR2 FNYEAQ. The V gene lost 2 bases and the J gene lost 3 bases, with 5 bases spanning the gap. The CDR3 sequence is CASSLTVGNTIYF. In DNA, the CDR3 is TGTGCCAGCAGCTTAACGGTTGGAAACACCATATATTTT. The full variable domain, in which reference TRBV7-6 and TRBJ1-3 provide the parts outside the CDR3, is GAGVSQSPRYKVTKRGQDVALRCDPISGHVSLYWYRQALGQGPEFLTYFNYEAQQDKSGLPNDRFSAERPEGSISTLTIQRTEQRDSAMYRCASSLTVGNTIYFGEGSWLTVV.

This sequence joins TRBV5-6 and TRBJ2-7; possible D gene TRBD2, 6 bases. The CDR3 is made up of 16 amino acids. Germline V CDR1 and CDR2: SGHDT, YYEEEE. Trimming took 0 bases from V and 1 from J, leaving 14 bases between them. Written as DNA, the CDR3 is TGTGCCAGCAGCTTGGAGGGGCGGGGCCTATCCTACGAGCAGTACTTC. It translates to CASSLEGRGLSYEQYF.

In DNA form, the CDR3 reads TGTGCCAGCAGTATGCGGGCTGAAGCTTTCTTT. Protein sequence: CASSMRAEAFF. The rearrangement uses TRBV7-9 and TRBJ1-1; D remains ambiguous. Germline V gene data show CDR1 as SEHNR and CDR2 as FQNEAQ (reference sequence). This CDR3 has 11 amino acids. The V end was cut by 6 bases, the J end by 6 bases, with 8 bases between.

The chain employs TRBV5-4 and TRBJ2-1, with D tentatively TRBD1 (6 bases). V was shortened by 0 bases and J by 4 bases, with 8 bases between the two germline ends. This CDR3 region has 14 residues. The V gene's germline CDR1 is SGHNT and CDR2 YYREEE (reference sequence). CDR3: CASSLDGTYNEQFF. The DNA of the CDR3 is TGTGCCAGCAGCTTGGACGGGACATACAATGAGCAGTTCTTC.

The genes are TRBV7-8 and TRBJ2-7; TRBD1 is a possible D gene (6 bases). V was pared by 0 bases and J by 2 bases, with 11 bases between. CDR3 length equals 15 residues. In germline, CDR1 is SGHVS, CDR2 FQNEAQ. The CDR3 DNA reads TGTGCCAGCAGCTTAGCTCGTGGGGGCGCCTACGAGCAGTACTTC. Protein sequence: CASSLARGGAYEQYF.

The sample holds a few counts of this clone. As DNA, the CDR3 is TGTGCCACCAGTGACCCCGGAGGTAACGGCTACACCTTC. It is translated as CATSDPGGNGYTF. The chain carries TRBV24-1 and TRBJ1-2; D unclear. The V and J ends lost 4 bases and 8 bases respectively, with 13 bases between them. Germline assignment: CDR1 KGHDR and CDR2 SFDVKD. The CDR3 sequence is 13 residues long.

The rearrangement uses TRBV9 and TRBJ1-4, with 7 nucleotides matching TRBD1. V lost 5 bases to trimming and J lost 8 bases; unmatched junction nucleotides: 12. The CDR3 has 15 amino acids. Germline loops: CDR1 SGDLS, CDR2 YYNGEE. The CDR3 is CASSERARGGEKLFF. The CDR3 nucleotides read TGTGCCAGCAGTGAACGGGCCCGAGGGGGCGAAAAACTGTTTTTT.

The chain recombines TRBV19 with TRBJ1-1; perhaps TRBD1 as D (5 bases). CDR1 and CDR2 from the germline V gene are LNHDA and SQIVND (reference sequence). Trimming took 0 bases from V and 4 from J, leaving 12 bases between them. The CDR3 is 15 amino acids. The CDR3 DNA sequence: TGTGCCAGTAGTATAGATGATGGCAGGGCCACTGAAGCTTTCTTT. This codes for CASSIDDGRATEAFF.

The rearrangement joins TRBV2 to TRBJ1-2; the match to TRBD1 covers 8 bases. The germline V gene encodes CDR1 SNHLY and CDR2 FYNNEI. With 3 bases clipped from V and 2 bases from J, the junction kept 2 bases outside the gene matches. The CDR3 has 14 amino acids. CDR3 protein: CASSEQGANYGYTF. In DNA, the CDR3 is TGTGCCAGCAGTGAGCAGGGGGCGAACTATGGCTACACCTTC.

The chain carries TRBV7-9 and TRBJ1-3, with D maybe TRBD1 (5 bases). The CDR3 has 15 residues. Germline values: CDR1 SEHNR, CDR2 FQNEAQ (reference sequence). V was cut by 2 bases and J by 0 bases, with 8 bases left in between. The CDR3 coding sequence is TGTGCCAGCAGCTTACAGGGCTACTCTGGAAACACCATATATTTT. Encoded protein: CASSLQGYSGNTIYF.

The chain joins TRBV10-3 to TRBJ1-1; 7 bases are shared with TRBD1. The V and J ends lost 7 bases and 0 bases, in that order; junction bases with no gene match: 5. Germline lookup yields CDR1 ENHRY and CDR2 SYGVKD. The CDR3 totals 14 residues. The CDR3 DNA reads TGTGCCATCACCCGGGGACAGCTGAACACTGAAGCTTTCTTT. It encodes CAITRGQLNTEAFF.

CDR3 loop: CASSPRWARGVPGELFF. CDR3 nucleotide sequence: TGTGCCAGCAGCCCCCGGTGGGCGCGGGGGGTCCCCGGGGAGCTGTTTTTT. This rearrangement joins TRBV7-2 to TRBJ2-2; TRBD2 matches 8 bases. The CDR3 loop spans 17 amino acids. Germline trimming cut 5 bases from V and 6 bases from J; bases unmatched to any gene: 14. CDR1 and CDR2 from the germline V gene are SGHTA and FQGNSA.

J is TRBJ1-5 and V is TRBV4-1, with D perhaps matching TRBD1 (5 bases). The CDR3 sequence is 14 residues long. Germline CDR1 reads MGHRA; CDR2 reads YSYEKL. V was trimmed by 1 base and J by 9 bases, leaving 13 bases between them. CDR3 coding DNA: TGCGCCAGCAGCCAAGCTGGGGGGGGTATGCCCCAGCATTTT. Its protein is CASSQAGGGMPQHF.

The chain uses TRBV12-3 or TRBV12-4 and TRBJ1-6, with 9 bases matching TRBD1. The CDR3 is made up of 13 amino acids. V was pared by 5 bases and J by 13 bases, with 6 bases of the junction left unmatched. CDR3 region: CASSQGQGFPLHF. The CDR3 DNA sequence: TGTGCCAGCAGTCAGGGACAGGGCTTCCCCCTCCACTTT.